The 20 T cell receptor beta chains below all came from one sample that was sequenced in a study of neurological immune-mediated disorders. TCRdb passed the 5' RACE reads through MiXCR, listing each CDR3 protein once. The data contain approximately 100,000 distinct CDR3 sequences, 3.5% of them singletons. Sequencing was carried out using PBMCs. The receptors shown here come from a young woman with multiple sclerosis.

In its sample, this clonotype was seen many times. The chain joins TRBV28 to TRBJ2-7; D is undetermined. Germline CDR1 MDHEN, CDR2 SYDVKM. V was trimmed by 7 bases and J by 2 bases, leaving 9 bases between them. This CDR3 is 12 amino acids long. The CDR3 nucleotides read TGTGCCAGCACCCCAAGTGCCTACGAGCAGTACTTC. Amino acid sequence: CASTPSAYEQYF.

This clonotype showed up many times. The V and J genes are TRBV6-2 or TRBV6-3 and TRBJ2-7; possibly TRBD1 for D (6 bases). V gave up 6 bases and J gave up 5 bases, with 14 bases separating them. CDR1 and CDR2 (germline): MNHEY, SVGEGT. CDR3 length: 13 amino acids. The CDR3 loop reads CASRITGYHEQYF. The CDR3 DNA reads as TGTGCCAGCAGGATTACAGGGTATCACGAGCAGTACTTC.

This clonotype was counted many times. V is TRBV14 and J is TRBJ1-6; D gene unclear. Germline V CDR1 and CDR2: SGHDN, FVKESK. V lost 4 bases to trimming and J lost 5 bases, with 12 bases between them. This CDR3 spans 15 amino acids. CDR3 nucleotide sequence: TGTGCCAGCAGCCGGTTGGACGGAGATAATTCACCCCTCCACTTT. Its protein product is CASSRLDGDNSPLHF.

Turning to this clonotype: A much larger clone differs by one base, so this may be a read error. The chain has TRBV4-3 and TRBJ2-7; tentatively, D is TRBD2 (5 bases). This CDR3 spans 13 amino acids. Germline CDR1 LGHNA, CDR2 YSLEER. CDR3 region: CTSSRNGIDEQYF. In nucleotides, the CDR3 is TGCACCAGCAGCCGCAACGGGATCGACGAGCAGTACTTC.

This clonotype was found many times. The chain links TRBV12-3 or TRBV12-4 to TRBJ1-5; TRBD1 agrees at 9 bases. J was trimmed by 1 base and V by 4 bases; bases with no gene match: 2. The CDR3 is 15 residues long. The CDR3 DNA reads TGTGCCAGCAGTTGGACAGGGGTGAGCAATCAGCCCCAGCATTTT. Protein product: CASSWTGVSNQPQHF.

This clonotype has at least ten counts. V is TRBV20-1 and J is TRBJ1-5; D ambiguous. V was pared by 1 base and J by 0 bases, with 13 bases between. The CDR3 length is 16 residues. Germline CDR1 DFQATT, CDR2 SNEGSKA (reference sequence). The CDR3 nucleotides are TGCAGTGCTAGAGCAACGGGCAGTAATAGCAATCAGCCCCAGCATTTT. Translation: CSARATGSNSNQPQHF.

In its sample, this clonotype was seen many times. CDR3 in DNA: TGTGCCAGCAGGGACGGTGGGGGCGAGCAGTACTTC. This sequence encodes CASRDGGGEQYF. This chain joins TRBV7-9 and TRBJ2-7; the D gene could be TRBD1 or TRBD2 (5 bases each). The CDR3 is 12 residues long. From germline, CDR1 is SEHNR and CDR2 FQNEAQ (reference sequence). V dropped 6 bases and J dropped 6 bases, with 12 bases sitting between them.

This clonotype was seen repeatedly, ten times or more. The chain links TRBV7-9 to TRBJ1-1, with a weak D call TRBD1 (5 bases). Trimming cost V 1 base and J 7 bases, with 10 bases left between them. Germline V lookup: CDR1 SEHNR, CDR2 FQNEAQ (reference sequence). The CDR3 has 13 residues. CDR3 region: CASSLGGALEAFF. The CDR3 DNA reads as TGTGCCAGCAGCTTAGGAGGGGCCCTTGAAGCTTTCTTT. Variable domain in full (rest from reference TRBV7-9 and TRBJ1-1): DTGVSQNPRHKITKRGQNVTFRCDPISEHNRLYWYRQTLGQGPEFLTYFQNEAQLEKSRLLSDRFSAERPKGSFSTLEIQRTEQGDSAMYLCASSLGGALEAFFGQGTRLTVV.

This clonotype was observed at least ten times. The chain combines TRBV21-1 with TRBJ1-3; no check of the table's D call, TRBD1, against the DNA was made. TRBV21-1 is a documented pseudogene. This CDR3 spans 16 amino acids. The CDR3 loop is CASRPGDVTPGNTIYF. DNA of the CDR3: TGTGCCAGCAGGCCAGGGGACGTCACACCTGGAAACACCATATATTTT.

This clonotype was recorded at least ten times. V gene TRBV5-1 combines with J gene TRBJ1-1; 7 bases are shared with TRBD1. Germline CDR1 and CDR2: SGHRS and YFSETQ. The CDR3 length is 15 residues. V lost 1 base to trimming and J lost 1 base; unmatched junction nucleotides: 4. In DNA, the CDR3 is TGCGCCAGCAGCTTGTCGGGACAGAGGAACACTGAAGCTTTCTTT. Translation: CASSLSGQRNTEAFF.

This clonotype was seen at least ten times. The chain has TRBV20-1 and TRBJ2-5; D could derive from TRBD1 or TRBD2 (5 bases each). V dropped 5 bases and J dropped 0 bases, with 13 bases sitting between them. The CDR3 extends over 14 amino acids. Looked up from germline, CDR1 is DFQATT and CDR2 is SNEGSKA (reference sequence). The DNA for the CDR3 is TGCAGTGCTGAACCCGGGACGGACCAAGAGACCCAGTACTTC. Translation: CSAEPGTDQETQYF.

The table lists this clonotype with many counts. The rearrangement joins TRBV5-1 to TRBJ2-3; the D is unclear. CDR1 SGHRS and CDR2 YFSETQ come from the germline V gene. The CDR3 sequence is 16 residues long. V lost 0 bases to trimming and J lost 0 bases, with 11 bases between them. The CDR3 loop reads CASSLVRLHSTDTQYF. CDR3 bases: TGCGCCAGCAGCTTGGTTAGACTCCACAGCACAGATACGCAGTATTTT.

The table lists this clonotype with a few counts. This rearrangement joins TRBV9 to TRBJ1-1; D gene uncertain. Trimming took off 1 base at V and 1 base at J, with 8 bases between the two ends. CDR1 is SGDLS and CDR2 is YYNGEE in the germline V gene. The length of the CDR3 is 14 residues. The CDR3 region has the DNA TGTGCCAGCAGCGTACAGGTCGGGAACACTGAAGCTTTCTTT. This sequence encodes CASSVQVGNTEAFF.

This clonotype was observed a few times. V gene TRBV4-2 combines with J gene TRBJ2-5; D is ambiguous. Germline assignment: CDR1 LGHNA and CDR2 YNFKEQ. V was pared by 0 bases and J by 0 bases, with 8 bases between. The CDR3 spans 15 residues. This chain's CDR3 is CASSQDLAYQETQYF. The CDR3, as DNA: TGTGCCAGCAGCCAAGATTTGGCGTACCAAGAGACCCAGTACTTC.

At least ten counts were recorded for this clonotype. This rearrangement joins TRBV7-2 to TRBJ2-5; D might be TRBD1 (7 bases). Trimming removed 5 bases from V and 4 bases from J, with 20 bases in between. Germline loops: CDR1 SGHTA, CDR2 FQGNSA. The CDR3 length is 16 residues. The CDR3 nucleotides read TGTGCCAGCAGCCGATCAACAACCCAGGGGGGAGAGACCCAGTACTTC. Protein sequence: CASSRSTTQGGETQYF.

This clonotype has a count of ten or more. The chain is built from TRBV19 and TRBJ1-5, with 12 bases identical to TRBD1. The CDR3 covers 16 residues. CDR1 is LNHDA and CDR2 is SQIVND in the germline V gene (reference sequence). Losses at the gene ends were 4 bases for V and 6 bases for J; bases not matched to a gene: 7. The CDR3 DNA is TGTGCCAGTAGTAATCGGGACAGGGGGCAAAGTCAGCCCCAGCATTTT. This gives the protein CASSNRDRGQSQPQHF.

This clonotype was recorded many times. The V and J genes are TRBV7-9 and TRBJ2-5; D uncertain. The germline V gene encodes CDR1 SEHNR and CDR2 FQNEAQ (reference sequence). Trimming removed 4 bases from V and 5 bases from J, with 8 bases in between. This CDR3 region has 12 residues. This chain's CDR3 is CASSSPIETQYF. The CDR3 bases are TGTGCCAGCAGCTCCCCAATCGAGACCCAGTACTTC.

There are many counts of this clonotype. The J gene is TRBJ1-3, the V gene TRBV4-3; 9 bases match TRBD1. The CDR3 runs to 15 residues. Germline V gene lookup returns CDR1 LGHNA and CDR2 YSLEER. The V segment lost 0 bases and the J segment 8 bases; nucleotides outside the gene matches: 5. DNA of the CDR3: TGCGCCAGCAGCCAAGATCAGGACAGGGGAGACACCATATATTTT. Its protein product is CASSQDQDRGDTIYF.

This clonotype appeared many times. V is TRBV12-3 or TRBV12-4 and J is TRBJ2-4; D may be TRBD2 (6 bases). Trimming took 6 bases from V and 7 from J, leaving 16 bases between them. The CDR3 covers 14 residues. The CDR3 is CASSGGRQRNIQYF. CDR3 sequence (DNA): TGTGCCAGCAGCGGGGGACGCCAAAGGAACATTCAGTACTTC.

In this sample, this clonotype turned up many times. The rearrangement links TRBV11-2 to TRBJ1-3; D not resolved. The CDR3 is 14 amino acids. Looked up from germline, CDR1 is SGHAT and CDR2 is FQNNGV. V was pared by 4 bases and J by 1 base, with 8 bases between. The CDR3 bases are TGTGCCAGCAGCTCCACGAGGTCTGGAAACACCATATATTTT. Translation: CASSSTRSGNTIYF.